The text below deals with one T cell receptor (beta chain). Treatment reported: around 19 received Ad26.COV2.S at low or high dose, single or two shots; several received placebo; per-sample allocation not given. The investigators took samples on day 63 after the first vaccine or placebo injection. The entry originates in a study of Ad26.COV2.S vaccination and SARS-CoV-2 variants. Germline CDR1 reads MNHEY; CDR2 reads SVGAGI. Trimming took off 6 bases at V and 6 bases at J, with 9 bases between the two ends. The CDR3 extends over 11 amino acids. The protocol was immunoSEQ multiplex PCR, while the TCRdb copy is restricted to in-frame clones and leaves out a portion. The sample has roughly 300,000 clones, about 88% seen once.

Sequences were derived from peripheral blood, sampled in a trial of Ad26.COV2.S vaccine versus placebo. The V and J genes are TRBV6-5 and TRBJ2-7; D is unclear. This clonotype was sampled from a person between 18 and 65 years old who received the Ad26.COV2.S COVID-19 vaccine or a placebo. CDR3 sequence reads: CASSSRLEQYF. CDR3 nucleotide sequence: TGTGCCAGCAGCTCTCGACTCGAGCAGTACTTC.